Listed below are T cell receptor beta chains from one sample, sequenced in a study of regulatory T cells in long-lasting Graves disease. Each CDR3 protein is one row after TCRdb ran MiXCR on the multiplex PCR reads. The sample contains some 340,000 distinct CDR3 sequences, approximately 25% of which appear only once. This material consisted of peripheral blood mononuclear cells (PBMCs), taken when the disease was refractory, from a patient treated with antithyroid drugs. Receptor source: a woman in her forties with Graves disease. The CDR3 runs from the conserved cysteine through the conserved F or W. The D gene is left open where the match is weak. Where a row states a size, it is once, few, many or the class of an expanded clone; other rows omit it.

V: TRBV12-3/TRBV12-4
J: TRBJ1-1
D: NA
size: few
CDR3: CASTLFGGNTEAFF
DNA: TGTGCCAGCACCCTCTTCGGGGGGAACACTGAAGCTTTCTTT

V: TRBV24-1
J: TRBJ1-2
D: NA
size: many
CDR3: CATSGSQSYGYTF
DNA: TGTGCCACCAGTGGGTCGCAGAGCTATGGCTACACCTTC

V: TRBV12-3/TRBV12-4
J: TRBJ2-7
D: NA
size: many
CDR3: CASSLKPQDYEQYF
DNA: TGTGCCAGCAGTTTGAAGCCACAAGACTACGAGCAGTACTTC

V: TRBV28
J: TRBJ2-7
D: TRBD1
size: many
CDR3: CASSSGQGSYEQYF
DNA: TGTGCCAGCAGCTCAGGACAGGGTTCCTACGAGCAGTACTTC

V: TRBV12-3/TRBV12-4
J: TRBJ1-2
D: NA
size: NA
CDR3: CASSSDLLGYTF
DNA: TGTGCCAGCAGTTCGGATCTGCTTGGCTACACCTTC

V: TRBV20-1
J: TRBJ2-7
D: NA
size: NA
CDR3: CSARESGGTYEQYF
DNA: TGCAGTGCTAGAGAGTCGGGCGGTACCTACGAGCAGTACTTC

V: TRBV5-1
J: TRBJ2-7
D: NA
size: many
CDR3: CASSDRTYEQYF
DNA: TGCGCCAGCTCGGACAGAACTTACGAGCAGTACTTC

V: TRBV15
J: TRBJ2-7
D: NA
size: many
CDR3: CATSRDRVGFRYEQYF
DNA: TGTGCCACCAGCAGAGATAGAGTCGGATTTCGCTACGAGCAGTACTTC

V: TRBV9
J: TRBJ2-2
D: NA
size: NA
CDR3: CASSETVPAGELFF
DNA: TGTGCCAGCAGCGAGACCGTACCCGCCGGGGAGCTGTTTTTT

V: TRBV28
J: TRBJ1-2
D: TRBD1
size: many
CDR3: CASSTGRGFYGYTF
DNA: TGTGCCAGCTCGACAGGGAGAGGCTTCTATGGCTACACCTTC

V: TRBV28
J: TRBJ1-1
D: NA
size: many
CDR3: CASSTTAGTEAFF
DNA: TGTGCCAGTTCGACCACGGCGGGCACTGAAGCTTTCTTT

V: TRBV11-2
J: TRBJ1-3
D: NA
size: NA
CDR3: CASSLEYSGNTIYF
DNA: TGTGCCAGCAGCTTAGAATACAGTGGAAACACCATATATTTT

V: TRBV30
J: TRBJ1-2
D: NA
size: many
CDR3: CAWRQGGIYGYTF
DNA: TGTGCCTGGAGACAGGGAGGAATCTATGGCTACACCTTC

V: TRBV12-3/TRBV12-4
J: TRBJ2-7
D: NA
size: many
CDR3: CASSFGVDEQYF
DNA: TGTGCCAGCAGTTTCGGTGTCGACGAGCAGTACTTC

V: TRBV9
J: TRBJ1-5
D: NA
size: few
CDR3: CASSVVASGGPQHF
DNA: TGTGCCAGCAGCGTAGTCGCGTCTGGGGGGCCCCAGCATTTT

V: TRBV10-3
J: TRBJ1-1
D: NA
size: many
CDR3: CAISVGGMNTEAFF
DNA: TGTGCCATCAGTGTGGGGGGCATGAACACTGAAGCTTTCTTT

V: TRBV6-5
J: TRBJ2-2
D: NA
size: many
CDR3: CASSYRQMNTGELFF
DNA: TGTGCCAGCAGTTATCGACAGATGAACACCGGGGAGCTGTTTTTT

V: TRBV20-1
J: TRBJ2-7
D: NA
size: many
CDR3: CSARAQIYEQYF
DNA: TGCAGTGCTAGAGCCCAAATCTACGAGCAGTACTTC

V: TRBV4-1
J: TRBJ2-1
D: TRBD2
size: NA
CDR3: CASRALAGGHNEQFF
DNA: TGCGCCAGCAGAGCACTAGCGGGAGGCCACAATGAGCAGTTCTTC

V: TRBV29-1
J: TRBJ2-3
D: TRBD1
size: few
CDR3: CSVDGQGKDTDTQYF
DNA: TGCAGCGTGGACGGACAGGGGAAGGACACAGATACGCAGTATTTT

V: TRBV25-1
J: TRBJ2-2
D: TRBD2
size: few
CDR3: CASSFPGLAGRGGDTGELFF
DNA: TGTGCCAGCAGCTTTCCGGGACTAGCGGGTAGAGGGGGTGACACCGGGGAGCTGTTTTTT

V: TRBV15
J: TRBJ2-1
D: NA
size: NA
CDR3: CATSRDRNEQFF
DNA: TGTGCCACCAGCAGAGATAGGAATGAGCAGTTCTTC

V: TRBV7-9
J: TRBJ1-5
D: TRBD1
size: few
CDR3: CASSLVERGLSQPQHF
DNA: TGTGCCAGCAGCTTAGTAGAGAGGGGGCTGTCCCAGCCCCAGCATTTT

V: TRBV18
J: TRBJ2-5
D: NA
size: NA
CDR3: CASSSYERDGETRYF
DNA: TGTGCCAGCTCATCCTACGAAAGGGATGGGGAGACCCGGTACTTC

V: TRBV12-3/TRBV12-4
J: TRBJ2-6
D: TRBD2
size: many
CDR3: CASSSNPRDYRSGANVLTF
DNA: TGTGCCAGCAGTTCGAACCCCCGGGACTACCGCTCTGGGGCCAACGTCCTGACTTTC

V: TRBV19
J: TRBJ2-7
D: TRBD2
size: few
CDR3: CASSTGLAGPSYEQYF
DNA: TGTGCCAGTAGTACGGGACTAGCGGGTCCCTCCTACGAGCAGTACTTC

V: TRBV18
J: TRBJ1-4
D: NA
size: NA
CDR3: CASSPPTSSNEKLFF
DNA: TGTGCCAGCTCACCACCGACGTCTTCTAATGAAAAACTGTTTTTT

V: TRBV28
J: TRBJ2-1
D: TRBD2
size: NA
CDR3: CASSNSGSPYNEQFF
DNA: TGTGCCAGCAGCAATAGCGGGAGTCCCTACAATGAGCAGTTCTTC

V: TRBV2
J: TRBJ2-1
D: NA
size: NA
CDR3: CASSIRGPRGNEQFF
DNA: TGTGCCAGCAGTATACGGGGACCACGGGGCAATGAGCAGTTCTTC